The rows below give T cell receptor beta chains drawn from one sample of a study of patients and donors after allogeneic stem cell transplantation. Using its own MiXCR run on the RT-PCR reads, TCRdb lists one record per CDR3 protein. Of roughly 230,000 distinct CDR3 sequences in the sample, roughly 13% are singletons; the top ten hold 11%. Sequencing was carried out using blood, either unsorted or a sorted T cell fraction (not recorded which). The receptors were gathered from a human donor who was either an allogeneic HSCT recipient or a stem cell or donor lymphocyte infusion donor (not recorded which). It is not recorded whose cells these are; they may come from a transplant donor. Each CDR3 is given with its conserved first and last residue. The D gene is left open where the match is weak. Some rows have no size entry. The others give once, few or many, or a class for an expanded clone.

size	V	D	J	CDR3	DNA
NA	TRBV4-3	NA	TRBJ1-4	CASSQDSSGYLEKLFF	TGCGCCAGCAGCCAAGATTCATCCGGATATCTCGAAAAACTGTTTTTT
NA	TRBV3-1	NA	TRBJ2-7	CASSQAVYEQYF	TGTGCCAGCAGCCAAGCAGTATACGAGCAGTACTTC
NA	TRBV7-9	TRBD1	TRBJ2-1	CASSFGQAGDEQFF	TGTGCCAGCAGCTTCGGACAGGCAGGGGATGAGCAGTTCTTC
few	TRBV27	NA	TRBJ2-7	CASSYRRDGGRPYEQYF	TGTGCCAGCAGTTATCGGAGAGATGGGGGGCGCCCCTACGAGCAGTACTTC
many	TRBV5-1	NA	TRBJ2-2	CASSLVFTGELFF	TGCGCCAGCAGCTTGGTTTTCACCGGGGAGCTGTTTTTT
NA	TRBV29-1	NA	TRBJ1-2	CSVLGDGYTF	TGCAGCGTGTTAGGGGATGGCTACACCTTC
NA	TRBV6-2/TRBV6-3	NA	TRBJ1-5	CASSSFLTQSQPQHF	TGTGCCAGCAGTTCCTTCCTAACGCAGAGTCAGCCCCAGCATTTT
few	TRBV5-8	TRBD2	TRBJ2-1	CASSLAVGLVLDEQFF	TGTGCCAGCAGCTTGGCCGTGGGACTAGTGCTCGATGAGCAGTTCTTC
few	TRBV5-4	NA	TRBJ2-1	CASSSPGRYEQFF	TGTGCCAGCAGCTCCCCGGGGAGGTATGAGCAGTTCTTC
many	TRBV20-1	TRBD2	TRBJ2-1	CSARDVRLATEQFF	TGCAGTGCTAGAGATGTGAGACTAGCGACGGAGCAGTTCTTC
many	TRBV4-1	NA	TRBJ2-7	CASSQQRGTSSYEQYF	TGCGCCAGCAGCCAACAAAGGGGGACCAGCTCCTACGAGCAGTACTTC
NA	TRBV10-3	TRBD1	TRBJ1-2	CAISLQGASYGYTF	TGTGCCATCAGCCTACAGGGGGCGAGCTATGGCTACACCTTC
few	TRBV7-3	NA	TRBJ1-6	CASSLRGEANSPLHF	TGTGCCAGCAGCTTAAGGGGCGAAGCGAATTCACCCCTCCACTTT
few	TRBV10-2	NA	TRBJ1-3	CASSESGVSGNTIYF	TGCGCCAGCAGTGAGTCGGGCGTCTCTGGAAACACCATATATTTT
NA	TRBV6-1	TRBD1	TRBJ1-2	CASRTTGTYGYTF	TGTGCCAGCAGGACGACAGGGACATATGGCTACACCTTC
many	TRBV5-1	NA	TRBJ2-2	CASSRGNGELFF	TGCGCCAGCAGCCGGGGGAACGGGGAGCTGTTTTTT
NA	TRBV14	NA	TRBJ1-1	CASSQERGNTEAFF	TGTGCCAGCAGCCAAGAAAGGGGGAACACTGAAGCTTTCTTT
few	TRBV5-8	TRBD2	TRBJ2-1	CASRWEPAGGNEQFF	TGTGCCAGCAGATGGGAACCAGCGGGGGGGAATGAGCAGTTCTTC
many	TRBV4-1	NA	TRBJ2-2	CASSQVFLGAGELFF	TGCGCCAGCAGCCAAGTTTTTCTGGGGGCCGGGGAGCTGTTTTTT
NA	TRBV6-5	NA	TRBJ1-1	CASSYQVMNTEAFF	TGTGCCAGCAGTTATCAGGTTATGAACACTGAAGCTTTCTTT
NA	TRBV10-3	NA	TRBJ2-7	CAISARGGQVLHEQYF	TGTGCCATCAGTGCCCGCGGGGGACAGGTTCTACACGAGCAGTACTTC
NA	TRBV7-8	TRBD2	TRBJ2-1	CASSRGTSGSGYNEQFF	TGTGCCAGCAGCCGAGGGACTAGCGGGAGCGGTTACAATGAGCAGTTCTTC
once	TRBV3-1	NA	TRBJ1-2	CASGQSSYGYTF	TGTGCCAGCGGCCAAAGCTCCTATGGCTACACCTTC
few	TRBV29-1	NA	TRBJ2-2	CSVGGGTGELFF	TGCAGCGTAGGAGGGGGTACCGGGGAGCTGTTTTTT
NA	TRBV2	TRBD1	TRBJ1-5	CASSEGDRGNQPQHF	TGTGCCAGCAGTGAAGGGGACAGGGGCAATCAGCCCCAGCATTTT
NA	TRBV9	NA	TRBJ1-5	CASSAQGGTQPQHF	TGTGCCAGCAGCGCTCAGGGAGGAACACAGCCCCAGCATTTT
many	TRBV14	TRBD1	TRBJ2-7	CASSRPGTGVLSEQYF	TGTGCCAGCAGCCGTCCCGGGACAGGGGTCCTTAGCGAGCAGTACTTC
NA	TRBV4-1	NA	TRBJ2-1	CASRGGSSYNEQFF	TGCGCCAGCAGAGGCGGCAGCTCCTACAATGAGCAGTTCTTC
many	TRBV5-1	TRBD1	TRBJ2-2	CASSLQGARDTGELFF	TGCGCCAGCAGCTTGCAGGGGGCGCGAGACACCGGGGAGCTGTTTTTT
NA	TRBV7-8	NA	TRBJ1-1	CASGTLTVREAFF	TGTGCCAGCGGGACCCTGACAGTGCGAGAAGCTTTCTTT
NA	TRBV27	TRBD1	TRBJ1-5	CASSIGQVGQPQHF	TGTGCCAGCAGTATCGGACAGGTTGGGCAGCCCCAGCATTTT
many	TRBV20-1	TRBD2	TRBJ2-7	CSARGLAGHSYEQYF	TGCAGTGCTAGGGGCCTAGCGGGGCACTCCTACGAGCAGTACTTC
many	TRBV5-4	TRBD2	TRBJ2-1	CASSSRLAGGYEQFF	TGTGCCAGCAGCTCGAGACTAGCGGGAGGGTATGAGCAGTTCTTC
few	TRBV7-2	TRBD2	TRBJ2-1	CASSLLAGTSSYNEQFF	TGTGCCAGCAGCTTACTAGCGGGGACCAGCTCCTACAATGAGCAGTTCTTC
many	TRBV6-1	TRBD2	TRBJ2-5	CASSASSGGQETQYF	TGTGCCAGCAGTGCGTCTAGCGGGGGACAAGAGACCCAGTACTTC